This paragraph reports one T cell receptor (beta chain). PCR primers comprised 60 Vbeta and 13 Jbeta primers. The assay was immunoSEQ multiplex PCR, and TCRdb's table has in-frame clones only and misses some. This repertoire shows some 170,000 clones, around 74% found once; its top ten account for 2.9%. The V gene lost 0 bases and the J gene lost 6 bases, with 9 bases spanning the gap. Germline CDR1 reads GTSNPN; CDR2 reads SVGIG (reference sequence). The CDR3 spans 12 residues. This sample was included in a study of cytomegalovirus exposure and HLA in healthy donors. Material: PBMCs. The source is a male donor in good health and CMV-seronegative. The chain carries TRBV30 and TRBJ2-7; the D is unclear. CDR3 coding DNA: TGTGCCTGGAGTGTACAGTCGTCCGAGCAGTACTTC. Residues: CAWSVQSSEQYF.